The T cell receptor (beta chain) under discussion was sequenced for a study of CD8 T cells in ankylosing spondylitis. This clonotype occurred many times. The antigen remains undetermined. CDR1 and CDR2 from the germline V gene are MDHEN and SYDVKM. The CDR3 has 17 amino acids. Trimming left V 2 bases short and J 0 bases short, with 11 bases between. In TCRdb, the 5' RACE reads were re-called with MiXCR into one record per CDR3 protein. The table includes 100,000 to 150,000 distinct CDR3 sequences, around 8.5% detected once. Study-wide findings and caveats: Disease-associated clones were reportedly significantly overrepresented in matched ankylosing spondylitis synovial fluid.

This receptor was identified in a male donor with ankylosing spondylitis or in good health (not recorded which). The J gene is TRBJ2-6, the V gene TRBV28; a possible D gene is TRBD2 (6 bases). Sequencing was done on a sample of blood, either unsorted or a sorted T cell fraction (not recorded which). CDR3: CASSLRGLISGANVLTF. The CDR3 DNA follows: TGTGCCAGCAGTTTACGGGGACTTATCTCTGGGGCCAACGTCCTGACTTTC.